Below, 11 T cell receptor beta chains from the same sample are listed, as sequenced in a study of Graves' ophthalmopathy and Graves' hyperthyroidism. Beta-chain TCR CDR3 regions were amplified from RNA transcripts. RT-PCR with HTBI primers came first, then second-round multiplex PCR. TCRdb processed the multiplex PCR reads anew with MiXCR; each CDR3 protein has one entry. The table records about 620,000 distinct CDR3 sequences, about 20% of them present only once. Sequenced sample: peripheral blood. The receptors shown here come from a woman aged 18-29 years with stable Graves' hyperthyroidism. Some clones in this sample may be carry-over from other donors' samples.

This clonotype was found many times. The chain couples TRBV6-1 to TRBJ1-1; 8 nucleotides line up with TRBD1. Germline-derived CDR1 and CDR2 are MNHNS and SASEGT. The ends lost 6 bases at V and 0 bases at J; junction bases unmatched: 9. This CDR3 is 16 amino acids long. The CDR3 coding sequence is TGTGCCAGCAGAACCGGGACAGGAGGTTTGAACACTGAAGCTTTCTTT. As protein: CASRTGTGGLNTEAFF.

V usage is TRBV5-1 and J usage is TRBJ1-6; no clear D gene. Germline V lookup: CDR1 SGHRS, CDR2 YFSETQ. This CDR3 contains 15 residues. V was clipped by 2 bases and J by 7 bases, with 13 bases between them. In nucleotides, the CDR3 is TGCGCCAGCAGCTTTGTGCCTGACACCAATTCACCCCTCCACTTT. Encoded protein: CASSFVPDTNSPLHF.

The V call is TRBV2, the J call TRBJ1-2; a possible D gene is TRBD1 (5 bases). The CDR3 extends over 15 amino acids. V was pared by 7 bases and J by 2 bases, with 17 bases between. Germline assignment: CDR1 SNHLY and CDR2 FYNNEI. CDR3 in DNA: TGTGCCAGCATGTCCAATTGGGGCGACAACTATGGCTACACCTTC. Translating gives CASMSNWGDNYGYTF.

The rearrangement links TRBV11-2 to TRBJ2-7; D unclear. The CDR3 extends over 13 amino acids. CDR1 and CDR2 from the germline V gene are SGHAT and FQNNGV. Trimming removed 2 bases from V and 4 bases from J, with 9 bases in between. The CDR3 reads CASSLHQSYEQYF. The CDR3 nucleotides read TGTGCCAGCAGCTTACACCAGAGTTACGAGCAGTACTTC.

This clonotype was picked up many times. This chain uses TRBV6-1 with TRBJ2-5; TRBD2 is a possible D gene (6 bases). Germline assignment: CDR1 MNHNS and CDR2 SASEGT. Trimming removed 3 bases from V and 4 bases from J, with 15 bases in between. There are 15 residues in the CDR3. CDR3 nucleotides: TGTGCCAGCAGTGATGGGGGGACCCAAGGAGAGACCCAGTACTTC. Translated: CASSDGGTQGETQYF.

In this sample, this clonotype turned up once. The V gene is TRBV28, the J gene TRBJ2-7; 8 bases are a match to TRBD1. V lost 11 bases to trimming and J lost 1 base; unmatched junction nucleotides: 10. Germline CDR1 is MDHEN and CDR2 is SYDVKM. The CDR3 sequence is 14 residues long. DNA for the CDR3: TGTGCCTCCTGGTCACAGGGGGTGTCCTACGAGCAGTACTTC. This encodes CASWSQGVSYEQYF.

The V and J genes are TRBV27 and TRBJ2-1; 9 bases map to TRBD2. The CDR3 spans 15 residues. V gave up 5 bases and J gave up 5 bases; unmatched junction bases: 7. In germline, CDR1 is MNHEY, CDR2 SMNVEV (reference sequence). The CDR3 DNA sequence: TGTGCCAGCAGTATCGGGCGGGGGGGGAACAATGAGCAGTTCTTC. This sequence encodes CASSIGRGGNNEQFF.

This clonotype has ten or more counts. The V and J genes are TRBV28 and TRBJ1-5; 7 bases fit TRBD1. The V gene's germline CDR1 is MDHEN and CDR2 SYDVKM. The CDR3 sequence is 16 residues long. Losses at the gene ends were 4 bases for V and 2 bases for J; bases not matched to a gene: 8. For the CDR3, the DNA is TGTGCCAGCAGTTCGGACAGGAACGGACGCAATCAGCCCCAGCATTTT. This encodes CASSSDRNGRNQPQHF.

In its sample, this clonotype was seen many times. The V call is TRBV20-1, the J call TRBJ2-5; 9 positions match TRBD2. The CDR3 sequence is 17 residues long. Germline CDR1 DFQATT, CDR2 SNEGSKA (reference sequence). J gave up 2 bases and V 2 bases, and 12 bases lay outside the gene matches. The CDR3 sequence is CSARPSTPSGDQETQYF. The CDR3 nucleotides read TGCAGTGCTAGACCGTCGACCCCTAGCGGGGATCAAGAGACCCAGTACTTC.

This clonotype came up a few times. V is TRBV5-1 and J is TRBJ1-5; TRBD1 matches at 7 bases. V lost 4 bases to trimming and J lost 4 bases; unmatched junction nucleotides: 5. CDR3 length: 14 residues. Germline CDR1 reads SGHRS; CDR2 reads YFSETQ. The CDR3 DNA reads TGCGCCAGCAGCCGAGGGACAGAAAATCAGCCCCAGCATTTT. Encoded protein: CASSRGTENQPQHF.

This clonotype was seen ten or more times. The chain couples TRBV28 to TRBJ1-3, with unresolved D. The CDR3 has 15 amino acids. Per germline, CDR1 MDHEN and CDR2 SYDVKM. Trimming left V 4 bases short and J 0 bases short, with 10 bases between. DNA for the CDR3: TGTGCCAGCAGTTCCTACTGGGGCTCTGGAAACACCATATATTTT. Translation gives CASSSYWGSGNTIYF. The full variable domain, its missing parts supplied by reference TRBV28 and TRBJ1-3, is DVKVTQSSRYLVKRTGEKVFLECVQDMDHENMFWYRQDPGLGLRLIYFSYDVKMKEKGDIPEGYSVSREKKERFSLILESASTNQTSMYLCASSSYWGSGNTIYFGEGSWLTVV.